This entry lists 23 T cell receptor beta chains sequenced from one sample in a study of T cell changes during pregnancy in multiple sclerosis. Only in-frame clones appear in the TCRdb table, and some are missing; sequencing was by immunoSEQ multiplex PCR. The sample has under 55,000 clones; approximately 91% are singletons. Sequencing was performed on PBMCs (not recorded whether the cells were cultured). The receptors were sampled from a female donor with multiple sclerosis, enrolled in a pregnancy study.

The V gene is TRBV18, the J gene TRBJ1-2; D not resolved. The ends were cut back, 3 bases at V and 4 bases at J, with 9 bases in the middle. The germline CDR1 and CDR2 sequences are KGHSH and LQKENI. There are 13 residues in the CDR3. The CDR3 reads CASSPTDRYGYTF. In DNA, the CDR3 is TGTGCCAGCTCACCTACAGACCGCTATGGCTACACCTTC.

The chain's CDR3 is CASSYSPGGADTQYF. The DNA of the CDR3 is TGTGCCAGCAGTTACTCTCCGGGAGGGGCAGATACGCAGTATTTT. The chain uses TRBV6-5 and TRBJ2-3; 8 bases are shared with TRBD2. Unmatched junction bases numbered 3, after V lost 0 bases and J lost 4 bases. This CDR3 region has 15 residues. Per germline, CDR1 MNHEY and CDR2 SVGAGI.

Remarks on this clone: Other DNA sequences in the sample encode the same CDR3. This chain joins TRBV30 and TRBJ1-5, with D possibly matching TRBD1 (6 bases). The V and J ends lost 0 bases and 7 bases respectively, with 16 bases between them. This CDR3 is 15 amino acids long. Germline lookup yields CDR1 GTSNPN and CDR2 SVGIG (reference sequence). The CDR3 nucleotides are TGTGCCTGGAGTGTTTTGGGGGCGGGGGGGCAGCCCCAGCATTTT. It specifies CAWSVLGAGGQPQHF.

About this clone itself: One end of the junction is discordant with germline, which a read error may explain. The CDR3 is CASSLWGQLFMNTEAFF. CDR3 in DNA: TGTGCCAGCAGTCTATGGGGACAGCTGTTCATGAACACTGAAGCTTTCTTT. The chain uses TRBV28 and TRBJ1-1; 7 bases line up with TRBD1. Germline values: CDR1 MDHEN, CDR2 SYDVKM. The length of the CDR3 is 17 residues.

In this sample, this clone turned up once. The V call is TRBV5-4, the J call TRBJ1-2; 7 bases map to TRBD1. The trim removed 1 base at V and 2 bases at J, leaving 8 bases unmatched. The CDR3 contains 16 residues. Looked up from germline, CDR1 is SGHNT and CDR2 is YYREEE (reference sequence). This CDR3 is CASSLRMRGRNYGYTF. CDR3 nucleotides: TGTGCCAGCAGCTTGAGAATGAGGGGGCGCAACTATGGCTACACCTTC.

The J gene is TRBJ2-7, the V gene TRBV6-5; unclear D gene. The CDR3 totals 13 residues. Germline assignment: CDR1 MNHEY and CDR2 SVGAGI. V gave up 6 bases and J gave up 4 bases, with 13 bases separating them. This CDR3 reads CASSPFSQYEQYF. CDR3 DNA sequence: TGTGCCAGCAGCCCCTTTAGCCAATACGAGCAGTACTTC.

This chain connects TRBV5-1 to TRBJ2-1; TRBD2 matches 7 bases. V lost 5 bases to trimming and J lost 8 bases; unmatched junction nucleotides: 16. The CDR3 is 16 amino acids. Germline V gene lookup returns CDR1 SGHRS and CDR2 YFSETQ. The CDR3: CASSLGSSGNEDEQFF. The CDR3, as DNA: TGCGCCAGCAGTCTGGGTAGCAGCGGGAATGAGGATGAGCAGTTCTTC.

The chain joins TRBV30 to TRBJ2-3; D remains ambiguous. With 0 bases removed from V and 0 bases from J, the gap between germline ends came to 10 bases. CDR1 GTSNPN and CDR2 SVGIG come from the germline V gene (reference sequence). The CDR3 is 15 amino acids. The CDR3: CAWSVLGESTDTQYF. The CDR3 DNA reads as TGTGCCTGGAGTGTACTCGGCGAGAGCACAGATACGCAGTATTTT.

This sequence joins TRBV5-1 and TRBJ2-1; 11 bases are shared with TRBD2. This CDR3 is built from 15 residues. The germline V gene has CDR1 SGHRS and CDR2 YFSETQ. The V and J ends lost 4 bases and 4 bases, in that order; junction bases with no gene match: 4. The CDR3: CASSPGTSGYNEQFF. The DNA of the CDR3 is TGCGCCAGCAGCCCGGGGACTAGCGGATACAATGAGCAGTTCTTC.

The chain recombines TRBV4-1 with TRBJ2-7; unclear D gene. V lost 4 bases, J lost 1 base, and 20 bases lay in between. Per germline, CDR1 MGHRA and CDR2 YSYEKL. The CDR3 consists of 17 residues. CDR3 bases: TGCGCCAGCAGCCTTCTGCCGGAGCTAGATTTTTCCTACGAGCAGTACTTC. Amino acids: CASSLLPELDFSYEQYF.

This rearrangement joins TRBV11-3 to TRBJ2-3; tentatively, D is TRBD1 (6 bases). Trimming cost V 4 bases and J 1 base, with 9 bases left between them. The CDR3 is 14 residues long. CDR1 SGHNT and CDR2 YENEEA come from the germline V gene. The CDR3, as DNA: TGTGCCAGCAGCTCAGGGGTAGGCACAGATACGCAGTATTTT. It yields the protein CASSSGVGTDTQYF. Full variable domain (remainder filled in from reference TRBV11-3 and TRBJ2-3): EAGVVQSPRYKIIEKKQPVAFWCNPISGHNTLYWYLQNLGQGPELLIRYENEEAVDDSQLPKDRFSAERLKGVDSTLKIQPAELGDSAVYLCASSSGVGTDTQYFGPGTRLTVL.

This clone was observed a handful of times. The chain carries TRBV7-2 and TRBJ2-7, with TRBD1 as a possible D gene (5 bases). The CDR3 has 11 residues. CDR1 and CDR2 from the germline V gene are SGHTA and FQGNSA. The V and J ends lost 2 bases and 6 bases respectively, with 5 bases between them. CDR3 sequence reads: CASSLRGEQYF. CDR3 DNA sequence: TGTGCCAGCAGCTTAAGGGGCGAGCAGTACTTC.

This rearrangement joins TRBV5-4 to TRBJ2-3; no firm D call. The CDR3 has 16 amino acids. CDR1 and CDR2 (germline): SGHNT, YYREEE (reference sequence). Trimming left V 5 bases short and J 1 base short, with 17 bases between. CDR3 sequence (DNA): TGTGCCAGCAGATCGGACGGGCCATACCGCACAGATACGCAGTATTTT. This translates into CASRSDGPYRTDTQYF.

V and J are TRBV6-4 and TRBJ2-2; no clear D gene. CDR3 length equals 13 residues. Germline V gene lookup returns CDR1 MRHNA and CDR2 SNTAGT. V was cut by 2 bases and J by 3 bases, with 4 bases left in between. CDR3 in DNA: TGTGCCAGCAGTGACAGGGACACCGGGGAGCTGTTTTTT. Its translation: CASSDRDTGELFF.

This rearrangement joins TRBV28 to TRBJ2-3, with unresolved D. V was cut by 4 bases and J by 1 base, with 6 bases left in between. This CDR3 is 13 amino acids long. Germline CDR1 MDHEN, CDR2 SYDVKM. The CDR3 spells CASSSGGTDTQYF. The CDR3 DNA is TGTGCCAGCAGTTCCGGAGGCACAGATACGCAGTATTTT.

This chain uses TRBV27 with TRBJ2-7; 12 positions agree with TRBD1. This CDR3 has 16 residues. V shed 0 bases and J 4 bases; nucleotides not matched to a gene: 4. The germline V gene encodes CDR1 MNHEY and CDR2 SMNVEV (reference sequence). The CDR3 is CASSLSGTGGWYEQYF. In nucleotides, the CDR3 is TGTGCCAGCAGTTTATCGGGGACAGGGGGCTGGTACGAGCAGTACTTC.

This chain joins TRBV28 and TRBJ2-3; D may be TRBD2 (5 bases). Germline V gives CDR1 MDHEN, CDR2 SYDVKM. V lost 7 bases to trimming and J lost 0 bases, with 11 bases between them. The length of the CDR3 is 14 residues. This CDR3 reads CASKVWTSTDTQYF. CDR3 bases: TGTGCCAGCAAAGTCTGGACTAGCACAGATACGCAGTATTTT.

The table lists this clone with a count of one. The chain recombines TRBV9 with TRBJ2-1, with D unresolved. The V end was cut by 0 bases, the J end by 0 bases, with 4 bases between. The V gene's germline CDR1 is SGDLS and CDR2 YYNGEE. The CDR3 spans 14 residues. The CDR3 coding sequence is TGTGCCAGCAGCGTAGCGAGCTCCTACAATGAGCAGTTCTTC. Amino acid sequence: CASSVASSYNEQFF.

CDR3 in DNA: TGTGCCAGCAGGTCCGGGGGCGGAATGAACACTGAAGCTTTCTTT. It is translated as CASRSGGGMNTEAFF. This chain uses TRBV28 with TRBJ1-1, with D possibly being TRBD1 (6 bases). Deletions cut 6 bases from V and 0 bases from J, with 14 bases between. Germline CDR1 is MDHEN and CDR2 is SYDVKM. The CDR3 has 15 residues.

This chain joins TRBV4-1 and TRBJ2-3, with 12 positions matching TRBD2. Germline values: CDR1 MGHRA, CDR2 YSYEKL. Unmatched junction bases numbered 8, after V lost 4 bases and J lost 6 bases. The CDR3 loop spans 16 amino acids. CDR3 amino acids: CASSPGTSGPSDTQYF. DNA of the CDR3: TGCGCCAGCAGCCCAGGGACTAGCGGGCCCTCGGATACGCAGTATTTT.

About this clone itself: A read error may account for a junction end that differs from germline. The chain carries TRBV23-1 and TRBJ2-7, with 7 bases that match TRBD2. TRBV23-1 has ORF status, its function being uncertain. This CDR3 has 15 amino acids. The CDR3 loop is CASSQWGLCSCEQYF. The DNA of the CDR3 is TGCGCCAGCAGTCAATGGGGACTATGTTCCTGCGAGCAGTACTTC.

This sequence joins TRBV9 and TRBJ1-1; D unresolved. With 0 bases removed from V and 8 bases from J, the gap between germline ends came to 11 bases. Germline V gene lookup returns CDR1 SGDLS and CDR2 YYNGEE. The CDR3 contains 13 residues. As DNA, the CDR3 is TGTGCCAGCAGCGTAGGTGTCGGCAGGGAAGCTTTCTTT. The encoded protein is CASSVGVGREAFF. The whole variable domain, remainder taken from reference TRBV9 and TRBJ1-1, is DSGVTQTPKHLITATGQRVTLRCSPRSGDLSVYWYQQSLDQGLQFLIQYYNGEERAKGNILERFSAQQFPDLHSELNLSSLELGDSALYFCASSVGVGREAFFGQGTRLTVV.

The rearrangement links TRBV5-4 to TRBJ2-3; a weak D match, TRBD1 (6 bases). The germline V gene encodes CDR1 SGHNT and CDR2 YYREEE (reference sequence). Trimming removed 3 bases at V and 1 base at J, with 9 bases between. The CDR3 extends over 14 amino acids. The CDR3 DNA reads TGTGCCAGCAGCTGGGGGCAGGGCACAGATACGCAGTATTTT. This codes for CASSWGQGTDTQYF.